The 21 T cell receptor beta chains below all came from one sample that was sequenced in a study of early T cells in non-severe SARS-CoV-2 infection. In TCRdb, the 5' RACE reads were re-called with MiXCR into one record per CDR3 protein. Here the sample spans roughly 43,000 distinct CDR3 sequences, over 5% being singletons. The sequencing used whole blood, collected at baseline. The source is an adult who was a healthcare worker with PCR-confirmed SARS-CoV-2 infection or an uninfected control (not recorded which).

CDR3 nucleotides: TGTGCCAGTAGTCCGCGGGTCTTCCAAGAGACCCAGTACTTC. This encodes CASSPRVFQETQYF. The chain combines TRBV19 with TRBJ2-5, with D perhaps TRBD2 (5 bases). Germline V gene lookup returns CDR1 LNHDA and CDR2 SQIVND (reference sequence). The CDR3 extends over 14 amino acids. V lost 5 bases to trimming and J lost 1 base, with 11 bases between them.

This chain uses TRBV21-1 with TRBJ2-5; the table's D call, TRBD1, has no DNA check behind it. TRBV21-1 is recorded as a pseudogene. This CDR3 has 14 residues. The DNA of the CDR3 is TGTGCCAGCAGCAAGTCAGGGGACGGAGAGACCCAGTACTTC. Its protein product is CASSKSGDGETQYF.

This clonotype was observed at least ten times. This rearrangement joins TRBV10-3 to TRBJ2-6; 12 nucleotides match TRBD2. CDR3 length equals 17 residues. CDR1 is ENHRY and CDR2 is SYGVKD in the germline V gene. Trimming removed 6 bases from V and 0 bases from J; junction bases left unmatched: 3. The CDR3 region has the DNA TGTGCCATCAGGACGACTAGCGGGAGCTCTGGGGCCAACGTCCTGACTTTC. As protein: CAIRTTSGSSGANVLTF.

This clonotype was seen repeatedly, ten times or more. V and J are TRBV30 and TRBJ2-1; TRBD1 might be the D (6 bases). This CDR3 is 17 amino acids long. V dropped 5 bases and J dropped 4 bases, with 24 bases sitting between them. CDR1 is GTSNPN and CDR2 is SVGIG in the germline V gene (reference sequence). CDR3 amino acids: CAWDRTRDTRKYNEQFF. The CDR3 DNA is TGTGCCTGGGATAGAACCCGGGACACACGCAAGTACAATGAGCAGTTCTTC.

Worth noting for this clonotype: A read error may be the cause here, since a much bigger clone is one base away. The rearrangement joins TRBV3-1 to TRBJ2-2, with D unresolved. This CDR3 comprises 13 residues. V was clipped by 2 bases and J by 9 bases, with 10 bases between them. Germline assignment: CDR1 LGHDT and CDR2 YNNKEL (reference sequence). The CDR3 here is CASSQSQSRELFF. The CDR3 bases are TGTGCCAGCAGCCAATCTCAATCCAGGGAGCTGTTTTTT.

This clonotype was counted at least ten times. The rearrangement links TRBV7-6 to TRBJ1-1; D is uncertain. The CDR3 length is 13 residues. Germline assignment: CDR1 SGHVS and CDR2 FNYEAQ. Trimming pared 2 bases from V and 5 bases from J, leaving 9 bases between. The CDR3 region is CASSLKLGTEAFF. CDR3 nucleotide sequence: TGTGCCAGCAGCTTAAAATTGGGGACTGAAGCTTTCTTT.

The sample holds a few counts of this clonotype. This rearrangement joins TRBV29-1 to TRBJ2-7, with 7 bases lining up with TRBD1. Trimming removed 6 bases from V and 0 bases from J; junction bases left unmatched: 5. The germline V gene has CDR1 SQVTM and CDR2 ANQGSEA. This CDR3 spans 13 amino acids. The CDR3 loop is CSVRDSFSYEQYF. The CDR3 coding sequence is TGCAGCGTCCGGGACAGTTTCTCCTACGAGCAGTACTTC.

This clonotype has a handful of counts. The V call is TRBV2, the J call TRBJ2-7; perhaps D is TRBD1 or TRBD2 (5 bases each). CDR3 length equals 15 residues. With 6 bases removed from V and 2 bases from J, the gap between germline ends came to 17 bases. Germline CDR1 and CDR2: SNHLY and FYNNEI. CDR3 residues: CASSPRPQGPYEQYF. Here the CDR3 DNA reads TGTGCCAGCAGCCCCCGCCCGCAGGGACCCTACGAGCAGTACTTC.

This clonotype was observed many times. V and J are TRBV2 and TRBJ1-5; D call uncertain. Germline CDR1 and CDR2: SNHLY and FYNNEI. The V gene lost 5 bases and the J gene lost 2 bases, with 7 bases spanning the gap. The CDR3 is made up of 13 amino acids. In DNA form, the CDR3 reads TGTGCCAGCAGTTCCTGGGGCAATCAGCCCCAGCATTTT. Translating it yields CASSSWGNQPQHF.

This clonotype was observed at least ten times. The genes are TRBV4-1 and TRBJ2-7; 10 bases agree with TRBD2. V was pared by 4 bases and J by 3 bases, with 6 bases of the junction left unmatched. Germline CDR1 is MGHRA and CDR2 is YSYEKL. The CDR3 loop spans 15 amino acids. The CDR3 sequence is CASSRTSGVLYEQYF. The CDR3 coding sequence is TGCGCCAGCAGCCGGACTAGCGGCGTCCTCTACGAGCAGTACTTC.

J is TRBJ1-1 and V is TRBV19; TRBD1 agrees at 10 bases. The J segment lost 1 base and the V segment lost 9 bases, leaving 11 bases of the junction unmatched. Germline CDR1 LNHDA, CDR2 SQIVND (reference sequence). The CDR3 is 16 amino acids. CDR3 bases: TGTGCCAGCCCGCCGGGACAGGGGTTGGGGAACACTGAAGCTTTCTTT. Protein: CASPPGQGLGNTEAFF.

V and J are TRBV28 and TRBJ2-3; D not resolved. V was clipped by 3 bases and J by 0 bases, with 7 bases between them. Germline V gives CDR1 MDHEN, CDR2 SYDVKM. This CDR3 is 14 amino acids long. The CDR3 sequence: CASSLDGSTDTQYF. The CDR3 DNA is TGTGCCAGCAGTTTGGACGGTAGCACAGATACGCAGTATTTT.

This clonotype was seen many times. CDR3 sequence: CASAAPSNQPQHF. CDR3 nucleotides: TGTGCCAGCGCGGCACCGAGCAATCAGCCCCAGCATTTT. The chain carries TRBV6-6 and TRBJ1-5; no clear D. The CDR3 sequence is 13 residues long. Between the trimmed V and J ends, which lost 8 bases and 1 base, there was a span of 9 bases. Per germline, CDR1 MNHNY and CDR2 SVGAGI (reference sequence).

Many counts were recorded for this clonotype. The chain links TRBV7-3 to TRBJ2-3; 7 nucleotides match TRBD2. Trimming at V came to 4 bases and at J to 0 bases, leaving 16 bases not matched to a gene. The CDR3 is 19 residues long. CDR1 is SGHTA and CDR2 is FQGTGA in the germline V gene. The CDR3 spells CASSSPFGRRTPSTDTQYF. CDR3 DNA: TGTGCCAGCAGCTCCCCTTTCGGGAGGAGGACTCCTAGCACAGATACGCAGTATTTT. The whole variable domain, filled in from reference TRBV7-3 and TRBJ2-3, reads GAGVSQTPSNKVTEKGKYVELRCDPISGHTALYWYRQSLGQGPEFLIYFQGTGAADDSGLPNDRFFAVRPEGSVSTLKIQRTERGDSAVYLCASSSPFGRRTPSTDTQYFGPGTRLTVL.

The chain uses TRBV4-2 and TRBJ1-1; D is perhaps TRBD1 (5 bases). The germline V and J ends were trimmed by 4 bases and 0 bases, with 12 bases remaining between them. Germline lookup yields CDR1 LGHNA and CDR2 YNFKEQ. This CDR3 region has 15 residues. The CDR3 DNA is TGTGCCAGCAGCCCGGAAAGGGGAATGAACACTGAAGCTTTCTTT. Residues: CASSPERGMNTEAFF.

This clonotype has a count of ten or more. The chain recombines TRBV20-1 with TRBJ2-3; the match to TRBD2 covers 10 bases. Trimming cost V 5 bases and J 0 bases; bases outside gene matches: 5. CDR1 DFQATT and CDR2 SNEGSKA come from the germline V gene (reference sequence). The CDR3 extends over 15 amino acids. For the CDR3, the DNA is TGCAGTGCTGGAAGGACTAGCGGAAGCACAGATACGCAGTATTTT. This encodes CSAGRTSGSTDTQYF.

This clonotype showed up many times. The chain has TRBV6-5 and TRBJ2-7; D uncertain. V lost 3 bases, J lost 2 bases, and 8 bases lay in between. CDR3 length equals 13 residues. Per the germline V gene, CDR1 is MNHEY and CDR2 is SVGAGI. In nucleotides, the CDR3 is TGTGCCAGCAGTTATCGACCACCCTACGAGCAGTACTTC. The encoded protein is CASSYRPPYEQYF.

This clonotype was counted ten times or more. The chain couples TRBV6-5 to TRBJ1-6; D not certain. CDR1 is MNHEY and CDR2 is SVGAGI in the germline V gene. The V and J ends lost 4 bases and 7 bases respectively, with 11 bases between them. This CDR3 has 14 residues. The CDR3: CASSLTSRNSPLHF. The CDR3 bases are TGTGCCAGCAGTTTAACCTCGAGAAATTCACCCCTCCACTTT.

This clonotype was seen at least ten times. The chain uses TRBV7-9 and TRBJ2-3, with 10 bases lining up with TRBD2. V was clipped by 4 bases and J by 0 bases; unmatched bases: 7. The CDR3 extends over 17 amino acids. Germline CDR1 and CDR2: SEHNR and FQNEAQ (reference sequence). CDR3 in DNA: TGTGCCAGCAGCTCCAGGACTAGCGGACCTAGCACAGATACGCAGTATTTT. This translates into CASSSRTSGPSTDTQYF.

This clonotype appeared many times. The chain uses TRBV27 and TRBJ2-2; D is unresolved. Germline CDR1 and CDR2: MNHEY and SMNVEV (reference sequence). This CDR3 spans 12 amino acids. Trimming pared 3 bases from V and 7 bases from J, leaving 6 bases between. As DNA, the CDR3 is TGTGCCAGCAGTTTGGGTATCGGGGAGCTGTTTTTT. This encodes CASSLGIGELFF.

In its sample, this clonotype was seen many times. The chain employs TRBV12-3 or TRBV12-4 and TRBJ1-1; D gene uncertain. The CDR3 totals 13 residues. The ends were cut back, 1 base at V and 1 base at J, with 4 bases in the middle. The CDR3 loop is CASSLGGNTEAFF. The CDR3 bases are TGTGCCAGCAGTTTAGGGGGGAACACTGAAGCTTTCTTT.